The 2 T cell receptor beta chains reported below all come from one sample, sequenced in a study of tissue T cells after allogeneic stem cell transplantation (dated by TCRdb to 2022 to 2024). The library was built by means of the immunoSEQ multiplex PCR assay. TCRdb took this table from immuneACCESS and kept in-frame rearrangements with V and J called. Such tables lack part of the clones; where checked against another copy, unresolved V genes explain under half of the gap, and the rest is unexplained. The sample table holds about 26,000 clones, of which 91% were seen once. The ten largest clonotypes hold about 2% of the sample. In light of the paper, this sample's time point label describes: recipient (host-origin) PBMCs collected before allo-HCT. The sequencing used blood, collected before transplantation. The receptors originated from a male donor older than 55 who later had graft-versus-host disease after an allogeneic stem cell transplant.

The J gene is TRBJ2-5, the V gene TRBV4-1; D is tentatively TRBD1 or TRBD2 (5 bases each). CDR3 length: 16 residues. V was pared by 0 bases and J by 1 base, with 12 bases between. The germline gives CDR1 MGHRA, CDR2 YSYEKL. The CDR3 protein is CASSQEGYGAQETQYF. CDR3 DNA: TGCGCCAGCAGCCAAGAAGGCTACGGGGCCCAAGAGACCCAGTACTTC.

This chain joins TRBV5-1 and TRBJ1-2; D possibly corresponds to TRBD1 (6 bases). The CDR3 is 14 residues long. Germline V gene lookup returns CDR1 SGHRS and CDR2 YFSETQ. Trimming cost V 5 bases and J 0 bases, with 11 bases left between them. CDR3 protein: CASSTGTANYGYTF. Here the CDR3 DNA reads TGCGCCAGCAGTACAGGGACGGCTAACTATGGCTACACCTTC.